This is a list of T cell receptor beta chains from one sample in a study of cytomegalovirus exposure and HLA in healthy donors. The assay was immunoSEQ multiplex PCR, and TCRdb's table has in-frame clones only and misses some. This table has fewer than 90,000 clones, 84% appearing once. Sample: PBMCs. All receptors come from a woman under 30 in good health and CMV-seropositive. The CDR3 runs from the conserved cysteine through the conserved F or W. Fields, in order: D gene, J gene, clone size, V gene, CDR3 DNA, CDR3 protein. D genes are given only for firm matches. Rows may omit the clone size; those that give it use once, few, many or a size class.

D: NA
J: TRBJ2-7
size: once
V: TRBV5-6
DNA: TGTGCCAGCAGCCGGATTGATAGCCAGGGGGAGCAGTACTTC
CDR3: CASSRIDSQGEQYF

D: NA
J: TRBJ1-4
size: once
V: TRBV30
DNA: TGTGCCTGGAGGGCAGTGCGGGAAAAACTGTTTTTT
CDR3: CAWRAVREKLFF

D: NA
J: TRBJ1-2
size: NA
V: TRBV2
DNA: TGTGCCAGCAGTGGTGTGGGGGCGCAGGACTATGGCTACACCTTC
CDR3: CASSGVGAQDYGYTF

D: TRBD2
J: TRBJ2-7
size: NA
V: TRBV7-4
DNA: TGTGCCAGCAGCCCCACACGACTAGCGGGGGAGGCTGAAACCTACGAGCAGTACTTC
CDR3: CASSPTRLAGEAETYEQYF

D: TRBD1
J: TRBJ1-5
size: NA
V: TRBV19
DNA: TGTGCCAGTAGTATAGATTTCAGGGGGGATCAGCCCCAGCATTTT
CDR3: CASSIDFRGDQPQHF

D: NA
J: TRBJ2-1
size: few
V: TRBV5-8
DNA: TGTGCCAGCAGCTTGAACGCAGGGATCTACAATGAGCAGTTCTTC
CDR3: CASSLNAGIYNEQFF

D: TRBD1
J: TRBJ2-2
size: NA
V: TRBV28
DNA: TGTGCCAGCAGTTTGGGGTTTGGACAGGGGGCCTCCGGGGAGCTGTTTTTT
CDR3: CASSLGFGQGASGELFF

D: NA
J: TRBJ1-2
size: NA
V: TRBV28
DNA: TGTGCCAGCAGTTCAGTCCAGGGGTATTATGGCTACACCTTC
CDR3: CASSSVQGYYGYTF

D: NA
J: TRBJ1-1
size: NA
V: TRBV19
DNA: TGTGCCAGTAGTGTGGGGAGGATGAACACTGAAGCTTTCTTT
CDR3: CASSVGRMNTEAFF

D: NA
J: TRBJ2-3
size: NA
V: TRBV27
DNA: TGTGCCAGCAGTTTAGGGGGGGCCCAGACAAATACGCAGTATTTT
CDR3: CASSLGGAQTNTQYF

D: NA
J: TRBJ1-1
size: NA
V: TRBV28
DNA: TGTGCCAACGCCAAGAGTGGCACTAACGCTGAAGCTTTCTTT
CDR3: CANAKSGTNAEAFF

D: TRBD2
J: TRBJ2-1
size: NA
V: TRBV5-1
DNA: TGCGCCAGCAGCTTGGGGGCTAGCGGGTACAATGAGCAGTTCTTC
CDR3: CASSLGASGYNEQFF

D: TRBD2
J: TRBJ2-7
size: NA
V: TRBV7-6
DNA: TGTGCCAGCAGCTCCGGGAGGGGAGCTATCTACGAGCAGTACTTC
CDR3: CASSSGRGAIYEQYF

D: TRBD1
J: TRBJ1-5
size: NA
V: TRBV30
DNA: TGTGCCTGGAGTCGACGGGACAGGGCCTATAGCAATCAGCCCCAGCATTTT
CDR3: CAWSRRDRAYSNQPQHF

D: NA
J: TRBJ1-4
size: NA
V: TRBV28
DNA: TGTGCCAGCAGTTTCTTCGGGCAGGGCAGGCGCGAAAAACTGTTTTTT
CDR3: CASSFFGQGRREKLFF

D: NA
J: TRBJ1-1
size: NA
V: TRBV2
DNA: TGTGCCACCCTTCGGCGGGGGCTCATGAACACTGAAGCTTTCTTT
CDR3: CATLRRGLMNTEAFF

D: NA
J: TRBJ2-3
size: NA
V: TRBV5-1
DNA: TGCGCCAGCAGCCAGGTAGTCCCAGATACGCAGTATTTT
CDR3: CASSQVVPDTQYF

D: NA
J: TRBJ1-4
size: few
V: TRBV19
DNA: TGTGCCAGTAGTTCACAGGGAGGGGGTAATGAAAAACTGTTTTTT
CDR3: CASSSQGGGNEKLFF

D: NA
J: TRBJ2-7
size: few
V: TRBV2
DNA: TGTGCCAGCAGTGAAGGGGAGAAGTACTTC
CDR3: CASSEGEKYF

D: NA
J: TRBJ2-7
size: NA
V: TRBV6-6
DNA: TGTGCCAGCAGTTCAGTCTCGGGAGCCTACGAGCAGTACTTC
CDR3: CASSSVSGAYEQYF

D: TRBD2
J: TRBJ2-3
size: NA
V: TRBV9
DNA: TGTGCCAGCAGCGTAGCGGGGGGGGACACGCAGTATTTT
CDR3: CASSVAGGDTQYF

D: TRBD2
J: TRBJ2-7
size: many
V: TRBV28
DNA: TGTGCCAGCAGTTTAGGGCTAGCGGGGACCTACGAGCAGTACTTC
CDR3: CASSLGLAGTYEQYF

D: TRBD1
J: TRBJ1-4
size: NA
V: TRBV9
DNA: TGTGCCAGCAGAGTACAGGGGATGGCTGAAAAACTGTTTTTT
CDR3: CASRVQGMAEKLFF

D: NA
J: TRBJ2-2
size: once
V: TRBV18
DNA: TGTGCCAGCTCACCAATAGTACGAGGGAACACCGGGGAGCTGTTTTTT
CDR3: CASSPIVRGNTGELFF

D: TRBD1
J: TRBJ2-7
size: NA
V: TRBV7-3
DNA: TGTGCCAGCAGCCGCAGACAGGGGAATGAGCAGTACTTC
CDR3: CASSRRQGNEQYF

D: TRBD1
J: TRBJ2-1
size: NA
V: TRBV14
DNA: TGTGCCAGCAGCCAGGGGACAGTTTACAATGAGCAGTTCTTC
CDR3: CASSQGTVYNEQFF

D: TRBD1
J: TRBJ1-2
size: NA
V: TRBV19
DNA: TGTGCCAGTAGTCTCCGACAGGGGGTGGGCTACACCTTC
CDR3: CASSLRQGVGYTF

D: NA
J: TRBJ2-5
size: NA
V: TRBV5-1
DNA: TGCGCCAGCAGCTCGGGACTCCCCCAGGAGACCCAGTACTTC
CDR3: CASSSGLPQETQYF

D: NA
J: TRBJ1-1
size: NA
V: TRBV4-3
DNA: TGCGCCAGCAGCCAAGACCTGGGGCTGGAGAACACTGAAGCTTTCTTT
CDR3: CASSQDLGLENTEAFF

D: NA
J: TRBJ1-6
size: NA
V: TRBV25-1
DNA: TGTGCCAGCAGTGAAGGTGGCAGGGTCGATTCACCCCTCCACTTT
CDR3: CASSEGGRVDSPLHF

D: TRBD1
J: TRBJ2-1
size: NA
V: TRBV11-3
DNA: TGTGCCAGCAGCTTCAGACAGGGGGCCCCCTACAATGAGCAGTTCTTC
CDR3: CASSFRQGAPYNEQFF

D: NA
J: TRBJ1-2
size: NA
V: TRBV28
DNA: TGTGCCAGCAGTTTTACGGGGGGGAGGTATGGCTACACCTTC
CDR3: CASSFTGGRYGYTF

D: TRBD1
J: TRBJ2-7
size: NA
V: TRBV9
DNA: TGTGCCAGCAGCGTAGGTTCCGCAGGGGGCTACGAGCAGTACTTC
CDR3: CASSVGSAGGYEQYF

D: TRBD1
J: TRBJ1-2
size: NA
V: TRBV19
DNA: TGTGCCAGTTCCAGACAGGGAGAGCCTTATGGCTACACCTTC
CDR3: CASSRQGEPYGYTF

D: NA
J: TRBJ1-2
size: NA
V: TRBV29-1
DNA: TGCAGCGTTGGAGACGGCTGGCGGCAGGGGAGCAATGGCTACACCTTC
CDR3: CSVGDGWRQGSNGYTF

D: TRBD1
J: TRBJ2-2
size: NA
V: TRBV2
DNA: TGTGCCAGCAGTGACTCCAGGGGGCCCGGGGAGCTGTTTTTT
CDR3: CASSDSRGPGELFF

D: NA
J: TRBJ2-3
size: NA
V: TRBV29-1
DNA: TGCAGCGTTGATCGGACAGGCACAGATACGCAGTATTTT
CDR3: CSVDRTGTDTQYF

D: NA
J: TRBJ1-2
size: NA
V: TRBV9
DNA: TGTGCCAGCAGCGTAGCTCTCGAACAGAACTATGGCTACACCTTC
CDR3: CASSVALEQNYGYTF

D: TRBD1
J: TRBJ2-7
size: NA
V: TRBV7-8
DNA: TGTGCCAGCAGCTTAATATCAGGGGGCTACGAGCAGTACTTC
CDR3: CASSLISGGYEQYF

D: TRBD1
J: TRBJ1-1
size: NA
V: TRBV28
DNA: TGTGCCAGCAGTTTATATGACAGGGGGCGCGAACCCCCTTTCTTT
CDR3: CASSLYDRGREPPFF

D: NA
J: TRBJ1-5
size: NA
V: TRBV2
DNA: TGTGCCAGCGAGGGGGGCAATCAGCCCCAGCATTTT
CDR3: CASEGGNQPQHF

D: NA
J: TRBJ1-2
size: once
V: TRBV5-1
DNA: TGCGCCAGCAGCTTGGCCGGGGGGGACGTTGGCTACACCTTC
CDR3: CASSLAGGDVGYTF

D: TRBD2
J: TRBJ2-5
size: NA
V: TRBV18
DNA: TGTGCCAGCTCACTATCTGAGGCGAGCGGGGGGCAAGAGACCCAGTACTTC
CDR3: CASSLSEASGGQETQYF

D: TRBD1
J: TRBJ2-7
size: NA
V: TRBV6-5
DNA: TGTGCCAGCAGCAAGGGACAGGGCAGCTCCTACGAGCAGTACTTC
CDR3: CASSKGQGSSYEQYF

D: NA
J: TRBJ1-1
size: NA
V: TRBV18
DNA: TGTGCCAGCTCAGCAGGGGAATACAGGGTAACTGAAGCTTTCTTT
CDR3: CASSAGEYRVTEAFF

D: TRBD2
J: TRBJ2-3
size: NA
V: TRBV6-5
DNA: TGTGCCAGCAGCCGGGGGGGTACGCAGTATTTT
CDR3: CASSRGGTQYF

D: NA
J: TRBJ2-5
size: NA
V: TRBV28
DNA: TGTGCCAGCAGCCCCCCCCGGGGGTACCAAGAGACCCAGTACTTC
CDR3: CASSPPRGYQETQYF

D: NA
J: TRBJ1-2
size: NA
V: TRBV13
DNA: TGTGCCAGCAGCCCAGGGAACTATGGCTACACCTTC
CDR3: CASSPGNYGYTF

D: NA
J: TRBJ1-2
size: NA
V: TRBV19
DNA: TGTGCCAGTAGTATTGAGTCCAACTATGGCTACACCTTC
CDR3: CASSIESNYGYTF

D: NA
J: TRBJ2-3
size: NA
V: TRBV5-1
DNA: TGCGCCAGCAGCCCTTTCCCGGACAGTACAGATACGCAGTATTTT
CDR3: CASSPFPDSTDTQYF

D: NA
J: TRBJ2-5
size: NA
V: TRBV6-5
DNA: TGTGCCACCGGTCGGGGGTTGGGGGAGACCCAGTACTTC
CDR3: CATGRGLGETQYF

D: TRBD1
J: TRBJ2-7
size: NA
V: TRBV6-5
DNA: TGTGCCAGCAGTTACTCTGGGACAGTTAGCTCCTACGAGCAGTACTTC
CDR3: CASSYSGTVSSYEQYF

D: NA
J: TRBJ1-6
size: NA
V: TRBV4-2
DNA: TGTGCCAGCAGCCAAGAACGAGCGGGGGAGGGCTATAATTCACCCCTCCACTTT
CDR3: CASSQERAGEGYNSPLHF

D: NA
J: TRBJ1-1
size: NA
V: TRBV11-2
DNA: TGTGCCAGCCAAACAGCCGGACAGTGGAACACTGAAGCTTTCTTT
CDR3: CASQTAGQWNTEAFF

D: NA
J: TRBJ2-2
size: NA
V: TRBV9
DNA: TGTGCCAGCAGCACGGGACATCTCAACACCGGGGAGCTGTTTTTT
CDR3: CASSTGHLNTGELFF

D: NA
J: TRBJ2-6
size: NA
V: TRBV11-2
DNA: TGTGCCAGCAGCTTAGTTTCCGGGGGCTCTGGGGCCAACGTCCTGACTTTC
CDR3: CASSLVSGGSGANVLTF

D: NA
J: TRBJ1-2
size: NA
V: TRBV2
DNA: TGTGCCAGCAGTGATCGGCTTCTGGGGCACAACTATGGCTACACCTTC
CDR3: CASSDRLLGHNYGYTF

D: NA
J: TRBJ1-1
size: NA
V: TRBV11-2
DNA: TGTGCCAGCAGCTTCCTCACGGTAGAAGCTTTCTTT
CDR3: CASSFLTVEAFF

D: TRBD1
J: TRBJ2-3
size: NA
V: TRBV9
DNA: TGTGCCAGCAGCGGGGGACAGGGGGCAGATACGCAGTATTTT
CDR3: CASSGGQGADTQYF

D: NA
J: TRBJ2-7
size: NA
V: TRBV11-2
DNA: TGTGCCAGCAGCTTAGATAGATTCTACGAGCAGTACTTC
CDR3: CASSLDRFYEQYF